Listed here are 18 T cell receptor beta chains from one sample, sequenced in a study of blood T cell repertoires in COVID-19. The table came from immunoSEQ multiplex PCR; TCRdb's copy has only in-frame clones and leaves some out. The sample has about 200,000 clones; 80% to 85% are singletons. Sequencing input: PBMCs or T cells enriched from blood (not recorded which). These receptors were obtained from a man aged 35 to 55 who had recovered from COVID-19.

V is TRBV6-5 and J is TRBJ1-1; no clear D gene. Between the trimmed V and J ends, which lost 2 bases and 5 bases, there was a span of 9 bases. The CDR3 runs to 13 residues. Germline assignment: CDR1 MNHEY and CDR2 SVGAGI. CDR3 loop: CASSYIAGTEAFF. CDR3 coding DNA: TGTGCCAGCAGTTACATAGCGGGGACTGAAGCTTTCTTT.

The J gene is TRBJ2-7, the V gene TRBV6-2 or TRBV6-3; 10 bases are shared with TRBD1. This CDR3 spans 16 amino acids. Germline assignment: CDR1 MNHEY and CDR2 SVGEGT. Trimming at V came to 2 bases and at J to 4 bases, leaving 8 bases not matched to a gene. DNA of the CDR3: TGTGCCAGCAGTTACCCTGGACAGGGGGTCCCATACGAGCAGTACTTC. This encodes CASSYPGQGVPYEQYF.

The chain joins TRBV6-1 to TRBJ1-1; 7 nucleotides agree with TRBD1. Trimming took 0 bases from V and 1 from J; bases not matched to a gene: 5. The CDR3 consists of 16 residues. CDR1 and CDR2 from the germline V gene are MNHNS and SASEGT. CDR3 in DNA: TGTGCCAGCAGTGAAGCGCAAAACAGGGGGAACACTGAAGCTTTCTTT. Its translation: CASSEAQNRGNTEAFF.

V usage is TRBV15 and J usage is TRBJ2-7, with D possibly being TRBD1 (6 bases). Trimming took 5 bases from V and 1 from J, leaving 15 bases between them. The CDR3 has 15 residues. Germline V lookup: CDR1 LNHNV, CDR2 YYDKDF (reference sequence). In DNA form, the CDR3 reads TGTGCCACCAGCGGCCTGCCCGGACAGTCCTACGAGCAGTACTTC. The encoded protein is CATSGLPGQSYEQYF.

V gene TRBV5-5 combines with J gene TRBJ1-1; 9 nucleotides line up with TRBD1. The V gene's germline CDR1 is SGHKS and CDR2 YYEKEE (reference sequence). The CDR3 consists of 18 residues. Trimming removed 0 bases from V and 0 bases from J; junction bases left unmatched: 9. Here the CDR3 DNA reads TGTGCCAGCAGCTTGGGGGACAGGGCAATGAGGATGAACACTGAAGCTTTCTTT. It is translated as CASSLGDRAMRMNTEAFF.

J is TRBJ1-6 and V is TRBV18, with TRBD1 matching 9 bases. Trimming removed 3 bases from V and 7 bases from J; junction bases left unmatched: 10. The germline gives CDR1 KGHSH, CDR2 LQKENI. The CDR3 length is 17 residues. CDR3 sequence (DNA): TGTGCCAGCTCACCTTTGGAGACAGGGGGTAGAAATTCACCCCTCCACTTT. Protein: CASSPLETGGRNSPLHF. Complete variable domain (other parts from reference TRBV18 and TRBJ1-6): NAGVMQNPRHLVRRRGQEARLRCSPMKGHSHVYWYRQLPEEGLKFMVYLQKENIIDESGMPKERFSAEFPKEGPSILRIQQVVRGDSAAYFCASSPLETGGRNSPLHFGNGTRLTVT.

This clone was seen a handful of times. The V and J genes are TRBV9 and TRBJ1-2, with D unclear. This CDR3 contains 13 residues. Germline loops: CDR1 SGDLS, CDR2 YYNGEE. Trimming cost V 0 bases and J 2 bases, with 5 bases left between them. CDR3 residues: CASSVAQNYGYTF. CDR3 nucleotide sequence: TGTGCCAGCAGCGTAGCCCAGAACTATGGCTACACCTTC.

V usage is TRBV4-1 and J usage is TRBJ1-6, with a weak D call TRBD1 (6 bases). CDR1 and CDR2 (germline): MGHRA, YSYEKL. V dropped 4 bases and J dropped 10 bases, with 20 bases sitting between them. CDR3 length: 16 residues. The CDR3 here is CASSPFTGSMGSPLHF. The CDR3 DNA reads as TGCGCCAGCAGCCCATTTACAGGGTCGATGGGATCACCCCTCCACTTT.

In this sample, this clone turned up a few times. The V gene is TRBV5-8, the J gene TRBJ1-2, with 8 bases lining up with TRBD1. Germline lookup yields CDR1 SGHTS and CDR2 YDEGEE. The V gene end was trimmed by 2 bases and the J gene end by 1 base; junction bases not matched to a gene: 4. This CDR3 is built from 15 residues. The CDR3 is CASSFGQGLNYGYTF. DNA for the CDR3: TGTGCCAGCAGCTTCGGACAGGGACTTAACTATGGCTACACCTTC.

This chain connects TRBV14 to TRBJ2-7; tentatively, D is TRBD1 (6 bases). Looked up from germline, CDR1 is SGHDN and CDR2 is FVKESK. V lost 4 bases and J 7 bases, leaving 14 bases between the germline ends. The CDR3 has 13 amino acids. CDR3 amino acids: CASSPLQGSEQYF. In DNA, the CDR3 is TGTGCCAGCAGCCCATTACAGGGATCAGAGCAGTACTTC.

The chain combines TRBV10-2 with TRBJ1-2; no clear D. The V gene's germline CDR1 is WSHSY and CDR2 SAAADI. Deletions cut 3 bases from V and 3 bases from J, with 8 bases between. CDR3 length equals 13 residues. The CDR3 sequence is CASSDGRDYGYTF. CDR3 coding DNA: TGCGCCAGCAGTGATGGGCGGGACTATGGCTACACCTTC.

This chain connects TRBV28 to TRBJ1-2, with D perhaps TRBD1 (5 bases). Per the germline V gene, CDR1 is MDHEN and CDR2 is SYDVKM. The CDR3 runs to 13 residues. Trimming pared 7 bases from V and 5 bases from J, leaving 14 bases between. The CDR3 coding sequence is TGTGCCAGCACCATCAGACAGACTTATGGCTACACCTTC. As protein: CASTIRQTYGYTF.

V gene TRBV6-5 combines with J gene TRBJ1-4; D not certain. The CDR3 spans 13 residues. Per germline, CDR1 MNHEY and CDR2 SVGAGI. The V gene lost 8 bases and the J gene lost 5 bases, with 12 bases spanning the gap. The CDR3 sequence is CASRRSLNEKLFF. Written as DNA, the CDR3 is TGTGCCAGCCGGAGGTCCTTAAATGAAAAACTGTTTTTT.

The chain is built from TRBV28 and TRBJ1-1; D perhaps matches TRBD1 (6 bases). Trimming took 3 bases from V and 12 from J, leaving 11 bases between them. This CDR3 region has 11 residues. From germline, CDR1 is MDHEN and CDR2 SYDVKM. In DNA, the CDR3 is TGTGCCAGCAGTTTTAGCGACAGGACTTTCTTT. Residues: CASSFSDRTFF.

The chain joins TRBV11-2 to TRBJ2-7; D possibly corresponds to TRBD1 (6 bases). The germline V and J ends were trimmed by 5 bases and 0 bases, with 17 bases remaining between them. CDR1 and CDR2 from the germline V gene are SGHAT and FQNNGV. The CDR3 loop spans 16 amino acids. The CDR3 spells CASSLLRGKYSYEQYF. The CDR3 DNA reads as TGTGCCAGCAGCCTACTTAGGGGGAAATACTCCTACGAGCAGTACTTC.

The rearrangement joins TRBV6-2 or TRBV6-3 to TRBJ1-1; 9 positions match TRBD1. Germline V gene data show CDR1 as MNHEY and CDR2 as SVGEGT. With V trimmed by 4 bases and J by 9 bases, 9 bases remained unmatched. The CDR3 runs 14 residues. The CDR3 DNA reads as TGTGCCAGCAGTTCCCCCGGGACAGGGCTTCAAGCTTTCTTT. The encoded protein is CASSSPGTGLQAFF.

This chain connects TRBV5-5 to TRBJ2-2; TRBD1 matches 7 bases. This CDR3 is 16 amino acids long. J was trimmed by 4 bases and V by 0 bases; bases with no gene match: 6. Germline CDR1 is SGHKS and CDR2 is YYEKEE (reference sequence). CDR3 nucleotide sequence: TGTGCCAGCAGCTTGGGGGTCGCAGGGGGCACCGGGGAGCTGTTTTTT. Amino acids: CASSLGVAGGTGELFF.

The rearrangement uses TRBV28 and TRBJ2-3, with D unclear. The CDR3 contains 15 residues. The germline V and J ends were trimmed by 4 bases and 2 bases, with 13 bases remaining between them. Germline V gene data show CDR1 as MDHEN and CDR2 as SYDVKM. CDR3 nucleotide sequence: TGTGCCAGCAGTTCGCAGGTCTCTATCACAGATACGCAGTATTTT. It is translated as CASSSQVSITDTQYF.